The 20 T cell receptor beta chains given below trace back to one sample, sequenced in a study of beta chain features in type 1 diabetes. All of the isolated RNA was reverse transcribed, so expressed TCRB transcripts were sequenced. Repertoires were generated with immunoSEQ multiplex PCR, while TCRdb's copy carries only in-frame clones and drops some. The table records 250,000 or so clones, roughly two thirds of them present only once. The sequenced sample was naive CD4+ T cells from blood. The source of these receptors is a man in his thirties or forties in good health.

The chain has TRBV29-1 and TRBJ2-5, with D tentatively TRBD1 (6 bases). Trimming cost V 3 bases and J 2 bases, with 13 bases left between them. This CDR3 has 14 residues. Germline V CDR1 and CDR2: SQVTM, ANQGSEA. CDR3: CSVEGRQAQETQYF. The CDR3 DNA follows: TGCAGCGTTGAGGGAAGACAGGCTCAAGAGACCCAGTACTTC.

The V call is TRBV4-2, the J call TRBJ1-1; D may be TRBD1 (5 bases). V was clipped by 2 bases and J by 8 bases, with 9 bases between them. The length of the CDR3 is 12 residues. The germline gives CDR1 LGHNA, CDR2 YNFKEQ. CDR3 coding DNA: TGTGCCAGCAGCCAACTGGGGGTGGAAGCTTTCTTT. Protein sequence: CASSQLGVEAFF.

V is TRBV5-1 and J is TRBJ2-5; D gene unclear. The CDR3 covers 16 residues. Per germline, CDR1 SGHRS and CDR2 YFSETQ. With 4 bases removed from V and 0 bases from J, the gap between germline ends came to 16 bases. CDR3 coding DNA: TGCGCCAGCAGCAAAGACGGTAGATTGTACCAAGAGACCCAGTACTTC. This encodes CASSKDGRLYQETQYF.

The count of this clone is one. This chain links TRBV4-3 with TRBJ2-7, with a weak D call TRBD2 (6 bases). Germline loops: CDR1 LGHNA, CDR2 YSLEER. The V and J ends lost 0 bases and 6 bases respectively, with 9 bases between them. CDR3 size: 13 residues. In DNA, the CDR3 is TGCGCCAGCAGCCAAGAACCGGGAGCCGAGCAGTACTTC. Its translation is CASSQEPGAEQYF.

This chain uses TRBV7-6 with TRBJ2-5; TRBD2 aligns across 9 bases. Germline V gene lookup returns CDR1 SGHVS and CDR2 FNYEAQ. The CDR3 is 14 residues long. Trimming cost V 4 bases and J 5 bases; bases outside gene matches: 5. DNA for the CDR3: TGTGCCAGCAGCTCGTTAGCGGGGGCCGAGACCCAGTACTTC. It codes for CASSSLAGAETQYF.

This clone was seen more than once but under ten times. This chain joins TRBV29-1 and TRBJ2-7; D is undetermined. CDR1 and CDR2 from the germline V gene are SQVTM and ANQGSEA. Trimming removed 5 bases at V and 4 bases at J, with 18 bases between. The CDR3 covers 14 residues. The CDR3 protein is CSVRHRAGSYEQYF. The CDR3 DNA reads as TGCAGCGTTCGACACCGGGCCGGTTCTTACGAGCAGTACTTC.

The V call is TRBV30, the J call TRBJ1-1; TRBD1 is a possible D gene (5 bases). There are 14 residues in the CDR3. The V gene lost 0 bases and the J gene lost 2 bases, with 10 bases spanning the gap. Germline V CDR1 and CDR2: GTSNPN, SVGIG (reference sequence). The CDR3 region has the DNA TGTGCCTGGAGTGTGGGCAGGGCAAACACTGAAGCTTTCTTT. Residues: CAWSVGRANTEAFF. Using reference TRBV30 and TRBJ1-1 for the parts outside the CDR3, the full variable domain is SQTIHQWPATLVQPVGSPLSLECTVEGTSNPNLYWYRQAAGRGLQLLFYSVGIGQISSEVPQNLSASRPQDRQFILSSKKLLLSDSGFYLCAWSVGRANTEAFFGQGTRLTVV.

The gene calls are TRBV7-2 and TRBJ2-5, with D uncertain. Germline V gives CDR1 SGHTA, CDR2 FQGNSA. There are 13 residues in the CDR3. Trimming cost V 1 base and J 4 bases, with 7 bases left between them. The DNA of the CDR3 is TGTGCCAGCAGCTTAGACTACGGAGAGACCCAGTACTTC. Its protein is CASSLDYGETQYF.

V gene TRBV7-2 combines with J gene TRBJ2-6; no reliable D call. V was pared by 0 bases and J by 0 bases, with 9 bases between. CDR3 size: 17 residues. CDR1 SGHTA and CDR2 FQGNSA come from the germline V gene. The CDR3 bases are TGTGCCAGCAGCTTAGCGCCCGGACGCTCTGGGGCCAACGTCCTGACTTTC. It codes for CASSLAPGRSGANVLTF.

The chain combines TRBV30 with TRBJ2-1; 8 bases match TRBD2. The length of the CDR3 is 15 residues. Per the germline V gene, CDR1 is GTSNPN and CDR2 is SVGIG (reference sequence). J gave up 0 bases and V 3 bases, and 4 bases lay outside the gene matches. In DNA form, the CDR3 reads TGTGCCTGGAGCGAAGGACTAGCCTCCTACAATGAGCAGTTCTTC. Translating gives CAWSEGLASYNEQFF.

The CDR3, as DNA: TGTGCCAGCACCGTACAAGAGACCCAGTACTTC. Translated, it gives CASTVQETQYF. The chain has TRBV2 and TRBJ2-5, with unresolved D. This CDR3 is 11 amino acids long. V was cut by 7 bases and J by 2 bases, with 5 bases left in between. CDR1 and CDR2 from the germline V gene are SNHLY and FYNNEI.

The chain carries TRBV18 and TRBJ1-5; TRBD1 is a possible D gene (5 bases). The V end was cut by 3 bases, the J end by 4 bases, with 10 bases between. CDR3 length: 14 residues. CDR1 KGHSH and CDR2 LQKENI come from the germline V gene. The CDR3 region is CASSPGTQNQPQHF. The CDR3 region has the DNA TGTGCCAGCTCACCCGGGACGCAAAATCAGCCCCAGCATTTT.

Turning to this clone: The same CDR3 also results from other DNA sequences found in this sample. The rearrangement uses TRBV30 and TRBJ2-5; D is uncertain. This CDR3 is 12 amino acids long. CDR1 and CDR2 (germline): GTSNPN, SVGIG (reference sequence). V lost 1 base and J 4 bases, leaving 7 bases between the germline ends. For the CDR3, the DNA is TGTGCCTGGAGTGCCGGTAGAGAGACCCAGTACTTC. It codes for CAWSAGRETQYF.

The V call is TRBV25-1, the J call TRBJ2-1; perhaps TRBD1 as D (5 bases). This CDR3 contains 14 residues. Germline V gives CDR1 MGHDK, CDR2 SYGVNS. V lost 8 bases and J 6 bases, leaving 17 bases between the germline ends. The CDR3 reads CASGGAYTSNEQFF. The CDR3 DNA follows: TGTGCCAGCGGTGGGGCTTATACCTCCAATGAGCAGTTCTTC.

V is TRBV6-6 and J is TRBJ2-3, with D unresolved. Per germline, CDR1 MNHNY and CDR2 SVGAGI (reference sequence). The CDR3 has 13 residues. Trimming stripped 2 bases from V and 6 bases from J, with 9 bases between. The CDR3: CASSYEVPDTQYF. The CDR3, as DNA: TGTGCCAGCAGTTACGAAGTTCCGGATACGCAGTATTTT.

V gene TRBV29-1 combines with J gene TRBJ1-1, with D unresolved. Trimming took off 5 bases at V and 1 base at J, with 8 bases between the two ends. The CDR3 is 12 residues long. Germline lookup yields CDR1 SQVTM and CDR2 ANQGSEA. CDR3 loop: CSVRSANTEAFF. As DNA, the CDR3 is TGCAGCGTTAGGTCGGCGAACACTGAAGCTTTCTTT.

The rearrangement joins TRBV7-8 to TRBJ2-5, with D possibly TRBD1 on 5 matching bases. Germline CDR1 and CDR2: SGHVS and FQNEAQ. V lost 3 bases, J lost 2 bases, and 13 bases lay in between. The CDR3 length is 15 residues. CDR3 nucleotides: TGTGCCAGCAGCTTTTACAAGGGGCAGCAAGAGACCCAGTACTTC. Translating gives CASSFYKGQQETQYF.

This clone was seen a single time. This sequence joins TRBV11-2 and TRBJ2-1, with a tentative D call TRBD1 (6 bases). The germline V gene encodes CDR1 SGHAT and CDR2 FQNNGV. Trimming removed 1 base at V and 2 bases at J, with 12 bases between. The CDR3 extends over 16 amino acids. The CDR3 region has the DNA TGTGCCAGCAGCTTAGCTGGGACATCTACCTACAATGAGCAGTTCTTC. Residues: CASSLAGTSTYNEQFF.

The chain joins TRBV29-1 to TRBJ2-1; TRBD2 is a possible D gene (5 bases). V was shortened by 2 bases and J by 2 bases, with 16 bases between the two germline ends. The CDR3 sequence is 16 residues long. Germline V gene data show CDR1 as SQVTM and CDR2 as ANQGSEA. In DNA form, the CDR3 reads TGCAGCGTTGAAAACCCACCTAGCTCAACCTACAATGAGCAGTTCTTC. Residues: CSVENPPSSTYNEQFF.

A word on this clone: Other DNA sequences in this specimen translate into the identical CDR3. The rearrangement joins TRBV6-6 to TRBJ2-5; either TRBD1 or TRBD2 may supply D (5 bases each). CDR1 MNHNY and CDR2 SVGAGI come from the germline V gene (reference sequence). The CDR3 consists of 12 residues. Between the trimmed V and J ends, which lost 5 bases and 4 bases, there was a span of 8 bases. CDR3 sequence: CASSPGPETQYF. The CDR3 DNA reads as TGTGCCAGCAGTCCGGGACCAGAGACCCAGTACTTC.